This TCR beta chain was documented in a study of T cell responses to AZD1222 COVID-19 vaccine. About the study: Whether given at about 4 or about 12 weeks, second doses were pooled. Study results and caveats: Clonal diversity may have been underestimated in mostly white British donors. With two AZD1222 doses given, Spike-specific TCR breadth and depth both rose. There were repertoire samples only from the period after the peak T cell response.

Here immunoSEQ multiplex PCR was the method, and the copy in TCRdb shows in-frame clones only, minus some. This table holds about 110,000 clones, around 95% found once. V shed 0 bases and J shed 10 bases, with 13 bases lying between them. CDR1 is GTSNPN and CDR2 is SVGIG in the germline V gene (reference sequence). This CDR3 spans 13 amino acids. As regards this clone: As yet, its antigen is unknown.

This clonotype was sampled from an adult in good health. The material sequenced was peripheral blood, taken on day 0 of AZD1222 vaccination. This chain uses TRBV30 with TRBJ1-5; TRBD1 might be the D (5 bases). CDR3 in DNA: TGTGCCTGGAGTGTGAGTCAGAGGGGACCCCAGCATTTT. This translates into CAWSVSQRGPQHF.